The entry below describes one TCR beta chain. Antigen unknown. Only patients with CD8+CD57+ cell expansion on flow cytometry were chosen for sequencing. V trimming: 0 bases; J trimming: 2 bases; junction bases outside the gene matches: 11. CDR1 DFQATT and CDR2 SNEGSKA come from the germline V gene (reference sequence). The CDR3 contains 18 residues. These data are taken from a study of CD8+CD57+ T cells in acquired aplastic anemia. Across the whole study: Yields of DNA that came from sorted CD4+ and CD8+ cells averaged approximately 3.5 ug.

Regarding the study as a whole: Patients had around 30 CD8+ CDR3 sequences in common with controls (the shared set).

Genomic DNA served as template for TCR beta VDJ and CDR3 profiling. Each CDR3 protein gets one entry after TCRdb re-called the reads with MiXCR. Of a few hundred thousand distinct CDR3 sequences in the sample, under 50% were seen once. The source of this sequence is a human donor with aplastic anemia. Material: sorted CD4+, CD8+, or CD8+CD57+ T cells (not recorded which) from PBMCs. The chain joins TRBV20-1 to TRBJ2-1, with 9 bases matching TRBD2. CDR3 loop: CSARDRLAGGRTYNEQFF. CDR3 DNA sequence: TGCAGTGCTAGAGATCGCTTGGCGGGGGGGCGGACCTACAATGAGCAGTTCTTC.